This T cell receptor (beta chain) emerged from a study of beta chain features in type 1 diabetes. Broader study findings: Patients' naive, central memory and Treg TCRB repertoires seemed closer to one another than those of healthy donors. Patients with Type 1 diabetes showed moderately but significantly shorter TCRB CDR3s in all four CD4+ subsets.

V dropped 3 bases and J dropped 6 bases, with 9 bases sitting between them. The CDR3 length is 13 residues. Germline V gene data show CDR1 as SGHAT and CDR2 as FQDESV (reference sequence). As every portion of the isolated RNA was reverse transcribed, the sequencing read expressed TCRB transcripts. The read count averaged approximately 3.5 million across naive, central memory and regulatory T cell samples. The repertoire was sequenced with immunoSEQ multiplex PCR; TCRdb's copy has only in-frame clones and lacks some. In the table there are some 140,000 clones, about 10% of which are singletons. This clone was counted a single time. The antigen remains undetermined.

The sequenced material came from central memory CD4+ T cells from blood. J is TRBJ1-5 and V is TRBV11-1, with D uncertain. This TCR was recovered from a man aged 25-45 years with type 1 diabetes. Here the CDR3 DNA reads TGTGCCAGCAGCTTCGGAGGCGGTCAGCCCCAGCATTTT. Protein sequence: CASSFGGGQPQHF.